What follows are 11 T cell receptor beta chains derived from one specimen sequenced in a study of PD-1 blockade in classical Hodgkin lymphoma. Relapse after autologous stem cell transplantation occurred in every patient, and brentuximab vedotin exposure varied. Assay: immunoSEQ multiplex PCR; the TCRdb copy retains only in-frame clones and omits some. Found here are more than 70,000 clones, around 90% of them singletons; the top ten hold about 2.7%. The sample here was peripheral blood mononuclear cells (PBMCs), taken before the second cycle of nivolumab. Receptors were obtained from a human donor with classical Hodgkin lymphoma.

The CDR3 nucleotides read TGTGCCACCAGCAGAGACGCCAGCACAGATACGCAGTATTTT. Protein: CATSRDASTDTQYF. The V and J genes are TRBV15 and TRBJ2-3; no clear D gene. The CDR3 has 14 residues. Germline V lookup: CDR1 LNHNV, CDR2 YYDKDF (reference sequence). Trimming took 0 bases from V and 0 from J, leaving 4 bases between them. Full variable domain (remainder filled in from reference TRBV15 and TRBJ2-3): DAMVIQNPRYQVTQFGKPVTLSCSQTLNHNVMYWYQQKSSQAPKLLFHYYDKDFNNEADTPDNFQSRRPNTSFCFLDIRSPGLGDTAMYLCATSRDASTDTQYFGPGTRLTVL.

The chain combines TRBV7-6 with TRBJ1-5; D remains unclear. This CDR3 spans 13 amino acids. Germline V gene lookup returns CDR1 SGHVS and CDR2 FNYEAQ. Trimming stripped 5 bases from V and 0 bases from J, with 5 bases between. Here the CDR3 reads CASSPSSNQPQHF. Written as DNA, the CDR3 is TGTGCCAGCAGCCCCTCTAGCAATCAGCCCCAGCATTTT.

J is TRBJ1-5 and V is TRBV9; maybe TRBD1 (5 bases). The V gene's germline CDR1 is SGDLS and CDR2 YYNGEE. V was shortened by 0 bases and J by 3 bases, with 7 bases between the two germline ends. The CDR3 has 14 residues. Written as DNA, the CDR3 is TGTGCCAGCAGCGTAGGGGGCCCCAATCAGCCCCAGCATTTT. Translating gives CASSVGGPNQPQHF.

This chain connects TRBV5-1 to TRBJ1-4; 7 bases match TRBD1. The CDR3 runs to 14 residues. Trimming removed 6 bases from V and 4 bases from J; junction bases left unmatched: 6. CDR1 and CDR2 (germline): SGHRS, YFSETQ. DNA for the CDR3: TGCGCCAGCACCGGGGGACAGAGTAATGAAAAACTGTTTTTT. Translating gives CASTGGQSNEKLFF.

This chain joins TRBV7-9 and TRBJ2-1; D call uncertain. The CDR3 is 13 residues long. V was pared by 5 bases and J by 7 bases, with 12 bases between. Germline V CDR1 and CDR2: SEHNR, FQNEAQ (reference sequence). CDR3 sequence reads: CASSASSRNEQFF. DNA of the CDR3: TGTGCCAGCAGCGCTTCCTCCAGAAATGAGCAGTTCTTC.

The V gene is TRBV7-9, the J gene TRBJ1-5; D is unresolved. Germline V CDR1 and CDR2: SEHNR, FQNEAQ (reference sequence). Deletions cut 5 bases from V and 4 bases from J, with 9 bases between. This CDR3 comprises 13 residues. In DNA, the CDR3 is TGTGCCAGCAGCCTCGACTGGAATCAGCCCCAGCATTTT. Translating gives CASSLDWNQPQHF.

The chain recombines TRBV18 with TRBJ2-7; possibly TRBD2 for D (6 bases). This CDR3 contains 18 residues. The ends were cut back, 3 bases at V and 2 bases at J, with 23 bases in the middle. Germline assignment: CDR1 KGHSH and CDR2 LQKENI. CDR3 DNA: TGTGCCAGCTCACCTACCATACCCTTGGGACTCAGGACCTACGAGCAGTACTTC. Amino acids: CASSPTIPLGLRTYEQYF.

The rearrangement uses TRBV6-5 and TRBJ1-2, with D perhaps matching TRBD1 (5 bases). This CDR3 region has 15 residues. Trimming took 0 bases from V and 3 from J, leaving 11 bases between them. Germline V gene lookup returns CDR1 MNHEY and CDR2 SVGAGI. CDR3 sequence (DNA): TGTGCCAGCAGTTACTCGCAGGGTCCCTACTATGGCTACACCTTC. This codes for CASSYSQGPYYGYTF.

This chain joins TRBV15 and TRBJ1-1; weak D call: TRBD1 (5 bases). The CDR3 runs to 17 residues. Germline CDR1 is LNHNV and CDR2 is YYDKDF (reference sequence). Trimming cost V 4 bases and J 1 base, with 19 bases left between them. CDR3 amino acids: CATSTLRQPAANTEAFF. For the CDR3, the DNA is TGTGCCACCAGCACCCTACGACAGCCCGCGGCGAACACTGAAGCTTTCTTT.

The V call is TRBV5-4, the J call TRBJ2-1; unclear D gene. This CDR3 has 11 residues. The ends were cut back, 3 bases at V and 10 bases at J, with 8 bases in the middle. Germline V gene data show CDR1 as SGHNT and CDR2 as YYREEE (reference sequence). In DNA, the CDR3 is TGTGCCAGCAGCTCCGGTTTAGAGCAGTTCTTC. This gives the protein CASSSGLEQFF.

The CDR3 DNA sequence: TGCGCCAGCAGCGACGACGTAAGCACAGATACGCAGTATTTT. This codes for CASSDDVSTDTQYF. The gene calls are TRBV10-1 and TRBJ2-3; D unresolved. Trimming stripped 6 bases from V and 0 bases from J, with 10 bases between. This CDR3 has 14 amino acids. Looked up from germline, CDR1 is WNHNN and CDR2 is SYGVQD (reference sequence).